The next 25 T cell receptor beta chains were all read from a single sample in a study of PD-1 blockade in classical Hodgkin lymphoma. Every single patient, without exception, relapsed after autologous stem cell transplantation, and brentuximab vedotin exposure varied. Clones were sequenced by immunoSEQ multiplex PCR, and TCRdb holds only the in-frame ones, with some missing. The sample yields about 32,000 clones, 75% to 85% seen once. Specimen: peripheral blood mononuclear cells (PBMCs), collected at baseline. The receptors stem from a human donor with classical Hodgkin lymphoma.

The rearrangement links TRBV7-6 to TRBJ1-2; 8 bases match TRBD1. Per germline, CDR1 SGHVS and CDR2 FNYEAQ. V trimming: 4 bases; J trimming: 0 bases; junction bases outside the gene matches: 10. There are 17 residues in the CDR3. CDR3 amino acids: CASSSNYRGRANYGYTF. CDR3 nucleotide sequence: TGTGCCAGCAGCTCGAATTACAGGGGGAGGGCTAACTATGGCTACACCTTC.

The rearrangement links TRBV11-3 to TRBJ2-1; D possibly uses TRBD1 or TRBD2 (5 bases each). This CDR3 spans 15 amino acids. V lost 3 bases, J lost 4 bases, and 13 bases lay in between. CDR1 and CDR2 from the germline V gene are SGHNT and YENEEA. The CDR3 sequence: CASSLGPLPYNEQFF. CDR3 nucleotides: TGTGCCAGCAGCTTGGGACCGCTTCCTTACAATGAGCAGTTCTTC.

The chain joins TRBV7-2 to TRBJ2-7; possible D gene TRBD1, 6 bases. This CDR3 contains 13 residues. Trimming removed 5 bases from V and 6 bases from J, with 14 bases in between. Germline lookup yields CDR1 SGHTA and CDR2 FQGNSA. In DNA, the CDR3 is TGTGCCAGCAGCCGACAGGCTCTCGGCGAGCAGTACTTC. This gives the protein CASSRQALGEQYF.

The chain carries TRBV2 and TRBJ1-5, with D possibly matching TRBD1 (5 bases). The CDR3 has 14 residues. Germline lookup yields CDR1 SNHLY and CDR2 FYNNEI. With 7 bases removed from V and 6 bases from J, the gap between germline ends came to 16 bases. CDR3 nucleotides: TGTGCCAGCACCCTACAGGTCTTGGGTCAGCCCCAGCATTTT. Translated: CASTLQVLGQPQHF.

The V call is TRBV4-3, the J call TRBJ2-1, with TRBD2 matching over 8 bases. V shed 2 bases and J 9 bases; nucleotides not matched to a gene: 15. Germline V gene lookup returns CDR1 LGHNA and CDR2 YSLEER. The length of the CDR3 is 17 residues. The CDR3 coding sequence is TGCGCCAGCAGCCAAAGTTCGGTGCTAGCGGGCCGGGGTGAGCAGTTCTTC. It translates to CASSQSSVLAGRGEQFF.

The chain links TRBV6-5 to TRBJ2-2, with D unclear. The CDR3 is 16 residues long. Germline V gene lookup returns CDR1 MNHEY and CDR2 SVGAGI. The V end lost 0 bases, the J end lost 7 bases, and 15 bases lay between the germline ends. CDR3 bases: TGTGCCAGCAGTTACTCCTCAATACCCTTCGGCGGGGAGCTGTTTTTT. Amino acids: CASSYSSIPFGGELFF.

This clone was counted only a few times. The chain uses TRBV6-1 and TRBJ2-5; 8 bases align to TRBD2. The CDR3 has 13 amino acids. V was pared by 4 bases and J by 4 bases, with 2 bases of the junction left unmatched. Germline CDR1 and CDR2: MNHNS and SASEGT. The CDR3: CASSGRGGETQYF. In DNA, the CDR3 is TGTGCCAGCAGTGGACGGGGGGGAGAGACCCAGTACTTC.

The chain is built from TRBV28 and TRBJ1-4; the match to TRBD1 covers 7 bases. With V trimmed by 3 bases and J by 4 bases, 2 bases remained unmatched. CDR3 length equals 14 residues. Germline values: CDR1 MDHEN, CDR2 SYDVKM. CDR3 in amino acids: CASSLTGHNEKLFF. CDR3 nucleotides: TGTGCCAGCAGTTTGACAGGGCATAATGAAAAACTGTTTTTT. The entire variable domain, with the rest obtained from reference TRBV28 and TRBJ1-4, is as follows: DVKVTQSSRYLVKRTGEKVFLECVQDMDHENMFWYRQDPGLGLRLIYFSYDVKMKEKGDIPEGYSVSREKKERFSLILESASTNQTSMYLCASSLTGHNEKLFFGSGTQLSVL.

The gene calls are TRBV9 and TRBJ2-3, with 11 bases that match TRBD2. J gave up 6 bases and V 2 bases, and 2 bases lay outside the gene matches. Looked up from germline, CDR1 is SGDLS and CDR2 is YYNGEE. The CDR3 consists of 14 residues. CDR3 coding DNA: TGTGCCAGCAGCGTTAGCGGGGGGGCCGATACGCAGTATTTT. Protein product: CASSVSGGADTQYF.

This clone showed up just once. CDR3 DNA sequence: TGTGCCAGCAGCTTGGGACCGGGGTATGGCTACACCTTC. This codes for CASSLGPGYGYTF. The V call is TRBV11-2, the J call TRBJ1-2; D might be TRBD1 (5 bases). The V gene's germline CDR1 is SGHAT and CDR2 FQNNGV. The CDR3 runs 13 residues. The ends were cut back, 3 bases at V and 5 bases at J, with 10 bases in the middle.

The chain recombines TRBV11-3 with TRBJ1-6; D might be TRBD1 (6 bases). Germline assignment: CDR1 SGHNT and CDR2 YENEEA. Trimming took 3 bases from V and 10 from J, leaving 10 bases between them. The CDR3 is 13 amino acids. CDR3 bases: TGTGCCAGCAGCTTCTCAGGGGACTCACCCCTCCACTTT. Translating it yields CASSFSGDSPLHF.

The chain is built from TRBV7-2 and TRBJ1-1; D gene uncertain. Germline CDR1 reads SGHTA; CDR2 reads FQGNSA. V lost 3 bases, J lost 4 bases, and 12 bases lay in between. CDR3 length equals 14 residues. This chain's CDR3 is CASSFVAAGTEAFF. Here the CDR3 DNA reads TGTGCCAGCAGCTTTGTCGCAGCGGGCACTGAAGCTTTCTTT.

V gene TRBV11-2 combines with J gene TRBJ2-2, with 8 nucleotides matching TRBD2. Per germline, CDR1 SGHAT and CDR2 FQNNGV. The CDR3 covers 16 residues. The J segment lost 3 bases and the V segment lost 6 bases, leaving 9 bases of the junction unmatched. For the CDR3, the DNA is TGTGCCAGCAGACCCTTCGGGGGGGCGGACACCGGGGAGCTGTTTTTT. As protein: CASRPFGGADTGELFF.

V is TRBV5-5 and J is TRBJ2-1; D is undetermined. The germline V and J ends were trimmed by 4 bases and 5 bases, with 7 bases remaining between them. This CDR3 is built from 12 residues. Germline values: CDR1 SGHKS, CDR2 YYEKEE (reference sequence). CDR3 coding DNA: TGTGCCAGCAGCGGGTGGGACAATGAGCAGTTCTTC. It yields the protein CASSGWDNEQFF.

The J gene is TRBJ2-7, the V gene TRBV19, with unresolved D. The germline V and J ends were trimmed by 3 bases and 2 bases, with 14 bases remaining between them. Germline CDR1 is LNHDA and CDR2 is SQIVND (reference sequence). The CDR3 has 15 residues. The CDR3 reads CASSITSGPAYEQYF. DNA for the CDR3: TGTGCCAGTAGTATCACATCAGGACCCGCCTACGAGCAGTACTTC.

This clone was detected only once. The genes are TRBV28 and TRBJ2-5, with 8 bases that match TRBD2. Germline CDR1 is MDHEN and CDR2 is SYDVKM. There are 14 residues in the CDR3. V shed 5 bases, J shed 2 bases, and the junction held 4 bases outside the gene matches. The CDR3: CASSKAGAQETQYF. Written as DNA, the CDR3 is TGTGCCAGCAGTAAAGCGGGGGCACAAGAGACCCAGTACTTC.

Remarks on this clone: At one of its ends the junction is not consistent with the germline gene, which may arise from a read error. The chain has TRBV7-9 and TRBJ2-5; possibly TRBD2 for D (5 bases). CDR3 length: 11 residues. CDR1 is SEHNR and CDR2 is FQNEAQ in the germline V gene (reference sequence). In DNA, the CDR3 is TGCCGAACGGGGAACCAAGAGACCCAGTACTTC. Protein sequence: CRTGNQETQYF.

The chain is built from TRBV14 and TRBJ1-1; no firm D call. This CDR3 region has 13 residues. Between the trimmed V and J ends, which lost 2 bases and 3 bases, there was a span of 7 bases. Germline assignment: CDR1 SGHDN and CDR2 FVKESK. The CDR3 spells CASSQWVDTEAFF. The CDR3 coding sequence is TGTGCCAGCAGCCAATGGGTTGACACTGAAGCTTTCTTT.

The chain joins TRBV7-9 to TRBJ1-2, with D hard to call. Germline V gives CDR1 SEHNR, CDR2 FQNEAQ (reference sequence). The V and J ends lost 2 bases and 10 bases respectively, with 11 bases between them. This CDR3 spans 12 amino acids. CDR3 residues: CASSLPPDDYTF. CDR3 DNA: TGTGCCAGCAGCTTACCCCCAGACGACTACACCTTC.

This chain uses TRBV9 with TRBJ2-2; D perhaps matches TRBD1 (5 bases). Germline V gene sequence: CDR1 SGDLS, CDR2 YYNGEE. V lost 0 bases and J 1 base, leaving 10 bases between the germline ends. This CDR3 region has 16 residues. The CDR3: CASSVAGSGNTGELFF. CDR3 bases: TGTGCCAGCAGCGTAGCAGGGTCGGGGAACACCGGGGAGCTGTTTTTT.

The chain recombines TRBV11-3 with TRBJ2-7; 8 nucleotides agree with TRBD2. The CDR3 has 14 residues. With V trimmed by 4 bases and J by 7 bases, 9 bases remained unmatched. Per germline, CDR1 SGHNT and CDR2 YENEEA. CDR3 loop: CASSSTGTRREQYF. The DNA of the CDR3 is TGTGCCAGCAGCTCAACCGGGACTAGAAGGGAGCAGTACTTC.

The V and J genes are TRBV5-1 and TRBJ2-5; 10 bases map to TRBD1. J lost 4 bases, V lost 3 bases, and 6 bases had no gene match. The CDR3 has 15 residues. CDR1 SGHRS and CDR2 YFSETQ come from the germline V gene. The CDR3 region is CASSSGRTGGETQYF. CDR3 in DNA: TGCGCCAGCAGCTCCGGTAGGACAGGGGGAGAGACCCAGTACTTC.

CDR3 loop: CASSLGTGGEQYF. The CDR3 nucleotides are TGTGCCAGCAGCTTGGGGACAGGGGGCGAGCAGTACTTC. V and J are TRBV7-8 and TRBJ2-7, with TRBD1 matching 11 bases. The trim removed 3 bases at V and 6 bases at J, leaving 1 base unmatched. The CDR3 covers 13 residues. Germline V gene data show CDR1 as SGHVS and CDR2 as FQNEAQ.

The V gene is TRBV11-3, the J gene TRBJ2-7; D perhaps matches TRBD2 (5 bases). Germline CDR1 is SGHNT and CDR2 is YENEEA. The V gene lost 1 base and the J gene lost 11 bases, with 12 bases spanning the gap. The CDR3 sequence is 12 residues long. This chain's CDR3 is CASSLGARAEYF. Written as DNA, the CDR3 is TGTGCCAGCAGCTTAGGGGCGCGGGCTGAGTACTTC. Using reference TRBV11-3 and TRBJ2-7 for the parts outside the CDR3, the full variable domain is EAGVVQSPRYKIIEKKQPVAFWCNPISGHNTLYWYLQNLGQGPELLIRYENEEAVDDSQLPKDRFSAERLKGVDSTLKIQPAELGDSAVYLCASSLGARAEYFGPGTRLTVT.

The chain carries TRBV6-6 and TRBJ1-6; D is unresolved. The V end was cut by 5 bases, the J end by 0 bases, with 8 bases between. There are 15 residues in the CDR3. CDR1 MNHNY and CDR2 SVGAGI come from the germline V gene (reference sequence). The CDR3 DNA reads TGTGCCAGCAGTACCCTGAGCTCCTATAATTCACCCCTCCACTTT. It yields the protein CASSTLSSYNSPLHF.